The source of this TCR beta chain is a study of OX40 agonist ivuxolimab in advanced cancers. Overall study context: The dose of intravenous ivuxolimab that patients received every 2 weeks ranged from 0.01 to 10 mg/kg. The dose-escalation cohort was around 83% male, with a mean age of around 60 years, ranging about 23 to 79.

Clones were sequenced by immunoSEQ multiplex PCR, and TCRdb holds only the in-frame ones, with some missing. This table has around 65,000 clones, about 88% appearing once. The source of this sequence is an adult with an advanced solid tumor such as melanoma, head and neck, liver or kidney cancer. The specimen was CD4+ or CD8+ T cells sorted from blood, collected in a trial of the OX40 agonist ivuxolimab.

The CDR3 loop reads CSVDEPCYRTGYEQYF. For the CDR3, the DNA is TGCAGCGTTGACGAGCCTTGCTATCGGACGGGCTACGAGCAGTACTTC. The V call is TRBV29-1, the J call TRBJ2-7; the D is unclear. The germline V gene has CDR1 SQVTM and CDR2 ANQGSEA. The germline V and J ends were trimmed by 3 bases and 3 bases, with 21 bases remaining between them. The CDR3 runs to 16 residues.